These 2 T cell receptor beta chains came from one sample sequenced in a study of human T cells and chemical hapten exposure. TCRdb ran MiXCR on the RACE reads and lists one entry per CDR3 protein. The sample has some 200,000 distinct CDR3 sequences, roughly 30% seen once. Time point described: pre-sensitization, week 0. Stated treatment: therapeutic diphenylcyclopropenone sensitization with weekly scalp DPC. This material consisted of whole blood, taken in connection with sensitization to the hapten diphenylcyclopropenone (DPC). The source of these receptors is a woman younger than 45 with alopecia areata. Some clones in this sample may be carry-over from other donors' samples.

The table lists this clonotype with a few counts. The V gene is TRBV9, the J gene TRBJ2-1; D may be TRBD1 (6 bases). The germline gives CDR1 SGDLS, CDR2 YYNGEE. The CDR3 has 16 residues. V was clipped by 4 bases and J by 6 bases, with 20 bases between them. CDR3 bases: TGTGCCAGCAGCCCCAGGACAGCGTGGGGGATCAATGAGCAGTTCTTC. As protein: CASSPRTAWGINEQFF.

This clonotype has only a few counts. The chain recombines TRBV20-1 with TRBJ2-3; TRBD2 matches 8 bases. Germline lookup yields CDR1 DFQATT and CDR2 SNEGSKA (reference sequence). V was pared by 7 bases and J by 0 bases, with 3 bases of the junction left unmatched. There are 13 residues in the CDR3. CDR3 amino acids: CSERGTSTDTQYF. DNA of the CDR3: TGCAGTGAGCGGGGGACTAGCACAGATACGCAGTATTTT.